This is a list of T cell receptor beta chains from one sample in a study of blood T cells in healthy people across ages. TCRdb reprocessed the 5' RACE reads with MiXCR, giving one entry per CDR3 protein. The table has 650,000 to 900,000 distinct CDR3 sequences, approximately 59% seen once; the top ten hold roughly 25%. Sequencing was carried out using blood. The receptors shown here come from a man aged 30 to 45 in good health. Each CDR3 is given with its conserved first and last residue. Fields, in order: CDR3 protein, CDR3 DNA, V gene, J gene, clone size, D gene. D genes are given only for firm matches. Clone size is stated in some rows and not others, as once, few, many or a class when expanded.

CASSFTGGAPYGQYF	TGTGCCAGCAGCTTTACAGGGGGCGCCCCCTACGGGCAGTACTTC	TRBV7-2	TRBJ2-5	NA	TRBD1
CASSLEGQGARTNEKLFF	TGCGCCAGCAGCTTGGAGGGACAGGGGGCGAGGACTAATGAAAAACTGTTTTTT	TRBV5-1	TRBJ1-4	once	TRBD1
CASSSSGGEQYF	TGTGCCAGCAGCTCCTCCGGGGGAGAGCAGTACTTC	TRBV7-3	TRBJ2-7	NA	NA
CSARDPSRTREQYF	TGCAGTGCTAGAGATCCCAGTAGGACTAGGGAGCAGTACTTC	TRBV20-1	TRBJ2-4	NA	TRBD2
CASSYSTSTSGRDNEQFF	TGTGCCAGCAGTTACTCGACATCGACTAGCGGGAGGGATAATGAGCAGTTCTTC	TRBV6-2/TRBV6-3	TRBJ2-1	NA	TRBD2
CASKSGGLTDTQYF	TGCGCCAGCAAGAGCGGGGGGCTCACAGATACGCAGTATTTT	TRBV5-1	TRBJ2-3	many	TRBD2
CASSRDRDRTYEQYF	TGTGCCAGCAGTAGAGACCGGGACAGGACCTATGAGCAGTACTTC	TRBV6-6	TRBJ2-7	NA	TRBD1
CASSFGGSQPQHF	TGTGCCAGCAGCTTCGGGGGTTCACAGCCCCAGCATTTT	TRBV7-2	TRBJ1-5	few	NA
CASSLWSSGGAEQYF	TGTGCCAGCAGTTTATGGTCTAGCGGGGGTGCCGAGCAGTACTTC	TRBV27	TRBJ2-7	NA	TRBD2
CASSLEGSGGREQYF	TGCGCCAGCAGCTTGGAAGGGTCTGGGGGTAGGGAGCAGTACTTC	TRBV5-1	TRBJ2-7	NA	NA
CASSLDAASYEQYF	TGTGCCAGCAGCTTAGATGCAGCCTCCTACGAGCAGTACTTC	TRBV7-9	TRBJ2-7	few	NA
CATSGTDTTNVLTF	TGTGCCACCAGTGGGACAGATACCACCAACGTCCTGACTTTC	TRBV24-1	TRBJ2-6	few	NA
CASSSGGSGTDTQYF	TGCGCCAGCAGCTCGGGAGGGAGTGGCACAGATACGCAGTATTTT	TRBV5-1	TRBJ2-3	NA	TRBD2
CAIRDYNEQFF	TGTGCCATCAGGGATTACAATGAGCAGTTCTTC	TRBV10-3	TRBJ2-1	few	NA
CASSEADRGAAEQYF	TGTGCCAGCAGTGAAGCGGACAGGGGGGCAGCCGAGCAGTACTTC	TRBV12-3/TRBV12-4	TRBJ2-7	NA	TRBD1
CASSQGRVNEQFF	TGTGCCAGCAGCCAGGGCAGGGTCAATGAGCAGTTCTTC	TRBV14	TRBJ2-1	NA	NA
CASRSGQMNTEAFF	TGCGCCAGCAGATCAGGGCAGATGAACACTGAAGCTTTCTTT	TRBV5-1	TRBJ1-1	NA	NA
CASRETANGSPLHF	TGTGCCAGCAGAGAGACCGCAAATGGTTCACCCCTCCACTTT	TRBV6-5	TRBJ1-6	NA	NA
CAISEGLTYEQYF	TGTGCCATCAGCGAGGGGTTGACCTACGAGCAGTACTTC	TRBV10-3	TRBJ2-7	NA	NA
CASRAYAGFPYEQYF	TGTGCCAGCAGAGCCTATGCGGGGTTCCCTTACGAGCAGTACTTC	TRBV28	TRBJ2-7	NA	NA
CASSLPGEMNEQFF	TGTGCCAGCAGCTTACCGGGGGAGATGAATGAGCAGTTCTTC	TRBV7-2	TRBJ2-1	NA	NA
CATSRDHQGREQFF	TGTGCCACCAGCAGAGATCATCAGGGAAGGGAGCAGTTCTTC	TRBV15	TRBJ2-1	NA	NA
CSVVGRFQGTQYF	TGCAGCGTTGTGGGGCGGTTCCAAGGGACCCAGTACTTC	TRBV29-1	TRBJ2-5	few	NA
CASSYDTSYEQYF	TGTGCCAGCAGTTACGACACTTCCTACGAGCAGTACTTC	TRBV6-2/TRBV6-3	TRBJ2-7	NA	NA
CASSRHGGGAAYYNEQFF	TGCGCCAGCAGCCGACACGGCGGGGGGGCCGCATACTACAATGAGCAGTTCTTC	TRBV4-3	TRBJ2-1	NA	TRBD2
CASSPGLRETQYF	TGTGCCAGCAGCCCGGGACTAAGAGAGACCCAGTACTTC	TRBV11-2	TRBJ2-5	few	TRBD2
CASSSTGVTYEQYF	TGTGCCAGCAGCTCTACAGGGGTCACCTACGAGCAGTACTTC	TRBV7-2	TRBJ2-7	NA	TRBD1
CASSAGTGNNQPQHF	TGTGCCAGCAGCGCGGGGACAGGAAACAATCAGCCCCAGCATTTT	TRBV5-6	TRBJ1-5	NA	TRBD1
CASTAGHRGIFEQFF	TGTGCCAGCACCGCCGGCCACAGGGGGATCTTTGAGCAGTTCTTC	TRBV12-3/TRBV12-4	TRBJ2-1	few	TRBD1
CAVSEGGLANEKLFF	TGTGCCGTCAGTGAGGGGGGTCTTGCTAATGAAAAACTGTTTTTT	TRBV10-3	TRBJ1-4	NA	NA
CATLAGANYEQYF	TGTGCCACCCTAGCGGGGGCCAACTACGAGCAGTACTTC	TRBV25-1	TRBJ2-7	few	TRBD2
CSAREGGGAGGYTF	TGCAGTGCTAGAGAGGGAGGGGGCGCGGGTGGCTACACCTTC	TRBV20-1	TRBJ1-2	NA	TRBD1
CASSLSTSSYEQYF	TGTGCCAGCAGCTTAAGCACGAGCTCCTACGAGCAGTACTTC	TRBV7-6	TRBJ2-7	NA	NA
CASSEDSASTDTQYF	TGTGCCAGCAGCGAGGACAGCGCTAGCACAGATACGCAGTATTTT	TRBV7-2	TRBJ2-3	NA	NA
CASTKPPGQSNEQFF	TGTGCCAGCACCAAACCCCCGGGACAGTCGAATGAGCAGTTCTTC	TRBV6-2/TRBV6-3	TRBJ2-1	few	TRBD1
CASSYSGTTYNEQFF	TGTGCCAGCAGTTACTCCGGGACTACATACAATGAGCAGTTCTTC	TRBV6-2/TRBV6-3	TRBJ2-1	NA	TRBD2
CASSKAQERYEQYF	TGTGCCAGCAGCAAAGCTCAGGAAAGATACGAGCAGTACTTC	TRBV21-1	TRBJ2-7	NA	NA
CASSLGLASTGELFF	TGTGCCAGCAGCTTAGGTCTCGCGAGCACCGGGGAGCTGTTTTTT	TRBV7-9	TRBJ2-2	NA	NA
CASSLSTVQETQYF	TGTGCCAGCAGCTTATCGACAGTTCAAGAGACCCAGTACTTC	TRBV7-9	TRBJ2-5	NA	NA
CSVVGRGVTEAFF	TGCAGCGTCGTGGGACGGGGGGTCACTGAAGCTTTCTTT	TRBV29-1	TRBJ1-1	many	NA
CASSLDAFGTGELFF	TGTGCCAGCAGCCTCGACGCTTTTGGCACCGGGGAGCTGTTTTTT	TRBV7-2	TRBJ2-2	NA	NA
CASSQDLASATYF	TGCGCCAGCAGCCAAGATCTGGCTAGCGCTACGTACTTC	TRBV4-3	TRBJ2-5	NA	NA
CASKGGPGNEKLFF	TGTGCCAGCAAAGGGGGGCCAGGAAATGAAAAACTGTTTTTT	TRBV2	TRBJ1-4	NA	NA
CASSLSFTGELFF	TGTGCCAGCAGCCTGAGTTTTACCGGGGAGCTGTTTTTT	TRBV7-3	TRBJ2-2	once	NA
CASSLVGGGFSTDAQYF	TGTGCCAGCAGCTTAGTTGGCGGGGGGTTCAGCACAGATGCGCAGTATTTT	TRBV7-6	TRBJ2-3	NA	TRBD2
CASSSEGTMSYEQYF	TGTGCCAGCAGTAGTGAGGGTACCATGTCCTACGAGCAGTACTTC	TRBV12-3/TRBV12-4	TRBJ2-7	NA	NA
CASSQGGRATNEKLFF	TGCGCCAGCAGCCAAGGAGGGCGGGCCACTAATGAAAAACTGTTTTTT	TRBV4-3	TRBJ1-4	NA	NA
CASSGGAAVGAQYF	TGTGCCAGCAGCGGCGGAGCAGCGGTAGGAGCGCAGTATTTT	TRBV6-5	TRBJ2-3	NA	NA
CASSLGGQANYGYTF	TGTGCCAGCAGTTTAGGAGGGCAGGCTAACTATGGCTACACCTTC	TRBV12-3/TRBV12-4	TRBJ1-2	NA	NA
CSAALLHSSYNEQFF	TGCAGTGCTGCCCTCCTACATTCCTCCTACAATGAGCAGTTCTTC	TRBV20-1	TRBJ2-1	NA	NA
CASNYSMGLESSTDTQYF	TGTGCCAGCAATTACTCGATGGGCCTTGAGTCTAGCACAGATACGCAGTATTTT	TRBV6-5	TRBJ2-3	NA	NA
CAWSGLDTQYF	TGTGCCTGGAGTGGGCTGGATACGCAGTATTTT	TRBV30	TRBJ2-3	NA	NA
CASRKLARAEAFF	TGTGCCAGCAGAAAATTAGCCCGGGCTGAAGCTTTCTTT	TRBV28	TRBJ1-1	NA	NA
CASNRGPISETQYF	TGTGCCAGCAATCGGGGCCCGATTTCCGAGACCCAGTACTTC	TRBV28	TRBJ2-5	NA	NA
CSAQNAFSGNQPQHF	TGCAGTGCTCAAAACGCCTTTTCTGGCAATCAGCCCCAGCATTTT	TRBV20-1	TRBJ1-5	few	NA
CASSFITGADGYTF	TGTGCCAGCAGTTTTATTACAGGGGCGGATGGCTACACCTTC	TRBV12-3/TRBV12-4	TRBJ1-2	NA	TRBD1
CASIAGRTYEQYF	TGTGCCAGCATTGCCGGGAGAACGTACGAGCAGTACTTC	TRBV6-1	TRBJ2-7	NA	NA
CASSGQILTSGVAYEQYF	TGTGCCAGCAGTGGCCAGATCCTGACTAGCGGGGTTGCCTACGAGCAGTACTTC	TRBV6-1	TRBJ2-7	NA	TRBD2
CASSVVVYDNEQFF	TGTGCCAGCAGCGTAGTCGTTTACGACAATGAGCAGTTCTTC	TRBV9	TRBJ2-1	NA	NA
CASSQEPPPWTGLVGEQFF	TGCGCCAGCAGCCAAGAGCCCCCCCCCTGGACAGGTCTGGTGGGTGAGCAGTTCTTC	TRBV4-3	TRBJ2-1	NA	TRBD1